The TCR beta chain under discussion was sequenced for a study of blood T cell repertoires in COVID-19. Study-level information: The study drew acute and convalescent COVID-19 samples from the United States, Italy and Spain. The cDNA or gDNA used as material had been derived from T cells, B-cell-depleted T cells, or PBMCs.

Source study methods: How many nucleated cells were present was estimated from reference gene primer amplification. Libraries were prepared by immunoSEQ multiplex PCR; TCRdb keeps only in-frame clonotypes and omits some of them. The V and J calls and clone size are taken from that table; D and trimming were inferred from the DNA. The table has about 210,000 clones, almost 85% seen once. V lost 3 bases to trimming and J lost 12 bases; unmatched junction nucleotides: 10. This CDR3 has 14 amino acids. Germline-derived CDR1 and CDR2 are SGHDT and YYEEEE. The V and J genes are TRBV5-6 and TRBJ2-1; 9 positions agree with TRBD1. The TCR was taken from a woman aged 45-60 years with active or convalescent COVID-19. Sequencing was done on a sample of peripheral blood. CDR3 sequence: CASSYRTGVDVQFF. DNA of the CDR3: TGTGCCAGCAGCTATCGGACAGGGGTGGACGTGCAGTTCTTC.